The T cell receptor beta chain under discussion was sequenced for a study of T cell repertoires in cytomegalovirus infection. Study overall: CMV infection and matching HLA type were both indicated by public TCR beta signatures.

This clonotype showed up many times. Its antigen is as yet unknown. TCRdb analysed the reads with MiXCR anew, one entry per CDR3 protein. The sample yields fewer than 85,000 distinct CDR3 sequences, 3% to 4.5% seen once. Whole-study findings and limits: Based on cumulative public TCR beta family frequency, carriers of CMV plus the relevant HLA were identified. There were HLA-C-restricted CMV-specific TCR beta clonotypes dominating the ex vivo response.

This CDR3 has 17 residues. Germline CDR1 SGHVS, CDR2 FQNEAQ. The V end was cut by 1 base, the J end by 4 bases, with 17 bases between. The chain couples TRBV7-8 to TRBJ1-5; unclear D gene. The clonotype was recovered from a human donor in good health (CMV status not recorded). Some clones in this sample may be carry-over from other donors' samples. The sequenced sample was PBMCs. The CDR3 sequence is CASSLVAGSQGNQPQHF. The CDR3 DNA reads TGTGCCAGCAGCTTAGTTGCGGGAAGTCAAGGGAATCAGCCCCAGCATTTT.